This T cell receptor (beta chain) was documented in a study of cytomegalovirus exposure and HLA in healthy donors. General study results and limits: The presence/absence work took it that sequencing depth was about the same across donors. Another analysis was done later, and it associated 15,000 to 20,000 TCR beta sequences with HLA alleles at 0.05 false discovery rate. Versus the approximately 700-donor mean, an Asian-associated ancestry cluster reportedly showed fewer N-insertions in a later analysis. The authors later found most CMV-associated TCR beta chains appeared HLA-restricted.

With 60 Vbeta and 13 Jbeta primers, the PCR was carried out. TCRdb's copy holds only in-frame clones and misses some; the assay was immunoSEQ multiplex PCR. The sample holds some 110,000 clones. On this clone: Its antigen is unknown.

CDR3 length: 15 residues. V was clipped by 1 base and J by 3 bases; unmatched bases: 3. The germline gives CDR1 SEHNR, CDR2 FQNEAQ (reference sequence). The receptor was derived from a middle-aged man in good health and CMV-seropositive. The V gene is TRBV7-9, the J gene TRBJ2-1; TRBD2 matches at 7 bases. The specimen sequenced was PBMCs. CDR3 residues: CASSLGGSYYNEQFF. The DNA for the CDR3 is TGTGCCAGCAGCTTAGGCGGGAGTTACTACAATGAGCAGTTCTTC.